The clone carrying this T cell receptor beta chain has a single count. What it binds is not known. For each subset, genomic DNA was distributed in equal portions over several immunoSEQ plates. The table came from immunoSEQ multiplex PCR; TCRdb's copy has only in-frame clones and leaves some out. The top ten hold 0.3% to 0.45% of the sample, which has about 2.5 million clones, 85% to 95% seen once. Germline V gene sequence: CDR1 MDHEN, CDR2 SYDVKM. The CDR3 length is 15 residues. After removal of 6 bases from V and 0 bases from J, the junction contained 6 bases not matched to a gene. These data belong to a study of shared clonotypes between healthy human individuals. Findings and caveats of the study: Naive subsets, compared against memory subsets, generally had larger estimated richness values.

Input material: naive CD4+ T cells from PBMCs. The subset was: CD45RA+ positively selected. The chain recombines TRBV28 with TRBJ2-5; TRBD2 agrees at 8 bases. The sequence was obtained from a man between 18 and 35 years old in good health. Some clones in this sample may be carry-over from other donors' samples. The DNA for the CDR3 is TGTGCCAGCAGACACGGGGGGGAGTACCAAGAGACCCAGTACTTC. Its protein is CASRHGGEYQETQYF. Together with reference TRBV28 and TRBJ2-5, the CDR3 gives the full variable domain: DVKVTQSSRYLVKRTGEKVFLECVQDMDHENMFWYRQDPGLGLRLIYFSYDVKMKEKGDIPEGYSVSREKKERFSLILESASTNQTSMYLCASRHGGEYQETQYFGPGTRLLVL.